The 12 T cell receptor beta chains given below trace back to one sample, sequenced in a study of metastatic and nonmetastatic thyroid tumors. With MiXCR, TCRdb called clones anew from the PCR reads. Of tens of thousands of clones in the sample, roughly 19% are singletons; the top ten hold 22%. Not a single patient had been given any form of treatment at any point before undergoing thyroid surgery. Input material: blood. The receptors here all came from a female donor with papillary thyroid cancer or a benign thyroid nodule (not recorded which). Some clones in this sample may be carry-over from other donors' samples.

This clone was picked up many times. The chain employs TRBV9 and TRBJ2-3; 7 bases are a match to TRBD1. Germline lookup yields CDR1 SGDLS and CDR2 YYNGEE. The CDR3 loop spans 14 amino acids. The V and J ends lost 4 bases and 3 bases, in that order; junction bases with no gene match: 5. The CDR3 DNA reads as TGTGCCAGCAGCCTCGGGACAGTGACAGATACGCAGTATTTT. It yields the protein CASSLGTVTDTQYF.

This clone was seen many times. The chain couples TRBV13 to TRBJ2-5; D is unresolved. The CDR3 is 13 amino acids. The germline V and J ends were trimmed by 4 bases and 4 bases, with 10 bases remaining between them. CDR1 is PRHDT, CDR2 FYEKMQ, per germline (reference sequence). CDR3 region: CASSSEKTETQYF. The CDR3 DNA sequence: TGTGCCAGCAGCTCCGAGAAAACAGAGACCCAGTACTTC.

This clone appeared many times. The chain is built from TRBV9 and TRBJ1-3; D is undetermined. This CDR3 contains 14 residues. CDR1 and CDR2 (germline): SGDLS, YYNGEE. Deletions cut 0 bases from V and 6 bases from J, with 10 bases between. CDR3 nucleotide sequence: TGTGCCAGCAGCGTAGACGGGGTAGTAAACACCATATATTTT. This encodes CASSVDGVVNTIYF.

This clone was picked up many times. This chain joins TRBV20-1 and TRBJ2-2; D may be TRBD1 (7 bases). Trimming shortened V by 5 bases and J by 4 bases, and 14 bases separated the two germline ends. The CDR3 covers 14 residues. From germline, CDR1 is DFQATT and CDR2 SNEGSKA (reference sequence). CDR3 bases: TGCAGTGCTCAGACAGGGACTGGCACCGGGGAGCTGTTTTTT. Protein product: CSAQTGTGTGELFF.

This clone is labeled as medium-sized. The CDR3 nucleotides read TGTGCCAGCAGTTTACGAGGCCCCCAGAGGGGCGGGGAGCTGTTTTTT. The encoded protein is CASSLRGPQRGGELFF. The chain links TRBV6-1 to TRBJ2-2; D tentatively fits TRBD1 or TRBD2 (5 bases each). CDR1 and CDR2 from the germline V gene are MNHNS and SASEGT. The CDR3 is made up of 16 amino acids. V was pared by 5 bases and J by 7 bases, with 20 bases between.

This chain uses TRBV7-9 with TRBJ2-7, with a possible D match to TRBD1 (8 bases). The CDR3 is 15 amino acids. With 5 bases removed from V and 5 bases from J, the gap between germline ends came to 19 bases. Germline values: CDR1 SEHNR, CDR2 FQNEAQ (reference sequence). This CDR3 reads CASSRVGQAGDEQYF. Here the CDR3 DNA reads TGTGCCAGCAGCCGAGTGGGACAGGCGGGGGACGAGCAGTACTTC. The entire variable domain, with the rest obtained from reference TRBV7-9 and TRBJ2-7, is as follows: DTGVSQNPRHKITKRGQNVTFRCDPISEHNRLYWYRQTLGQGPEFLTYFQNEAQLEKSRLLSDRFSAERPKGSFSTLEIQRTEQGDSAMYLCASSRVGQAGDEQYFGPGTRLTVT.

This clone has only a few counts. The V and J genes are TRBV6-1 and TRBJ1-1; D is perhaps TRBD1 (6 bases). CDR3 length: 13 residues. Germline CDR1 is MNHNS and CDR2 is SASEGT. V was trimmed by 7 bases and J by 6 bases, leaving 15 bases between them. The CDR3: CASNTGSAPEAFF. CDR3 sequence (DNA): TGTGCCAGCAATACAGGGTCGGCCCCTGAAGCTTTCTTT.

Here the CDR3 reads CATSEAGVGETQYF. The CDR3, as DNA: TGTGCCACCTCTGAGGCGGGAGTGGGGGAGACCCAGTACTTC. V and J are TRBV24-1 and TRBJ2-5, with 7 bases aligning to TRBD2. The germline gives CDR1 KGHDR, CDR2 SFDVKD. The CDR3 spans 14 residues. The trim removed 9 bases at V and 5 bases at J, leaving 11 bases unmatched.

The DNA of the CDR3 is TGCGCCAGCAGCCAAGAAACTAGCGGCGGCAATGAGCAGTTCTTC. Protein product: CASSQETSGGNEQFF. The rearrangement uses TRBV4-1 and TRBJ2-1; 8 bases are shared with TRBD2. The CDR3 runs 15 residues. Germline V CDR1 and CDR2: MGHRA, YSYEKL. V was pared by 0 bases and J by 6 bases, with 4 bases of the junction left unmatched.

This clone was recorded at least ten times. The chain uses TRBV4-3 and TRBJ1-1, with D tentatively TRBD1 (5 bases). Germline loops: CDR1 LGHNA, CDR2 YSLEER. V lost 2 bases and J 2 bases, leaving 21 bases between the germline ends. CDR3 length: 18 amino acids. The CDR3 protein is CASSQQPGRRTTNTEAFF. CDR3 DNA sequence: TGCGCCAGCAGCCAACAACCGGGACGCCGAACCACCAACACTGAAGCTTTCTTT.

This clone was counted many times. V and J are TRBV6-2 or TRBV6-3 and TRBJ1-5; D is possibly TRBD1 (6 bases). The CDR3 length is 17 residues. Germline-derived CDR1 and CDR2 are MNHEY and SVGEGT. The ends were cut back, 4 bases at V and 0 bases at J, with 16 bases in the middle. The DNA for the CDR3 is TGTGCCAGCAGTTCCTATCCGGGACATAATAGCAATCAGCCCCAGCATTTT. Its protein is CASSSYPGHNSNQPQHF.

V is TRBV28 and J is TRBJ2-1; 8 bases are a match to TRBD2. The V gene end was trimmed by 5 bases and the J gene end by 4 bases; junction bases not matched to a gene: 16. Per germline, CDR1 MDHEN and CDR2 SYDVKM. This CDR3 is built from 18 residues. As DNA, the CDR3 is TGTGCCAGCAGTCCCGGGGGGGGGTGGGACAATAATTACAATGAGCAGTTCTTC. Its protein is CASSPGGGWDNNYNEQFF.